These T cell receptor beta chains were read from a single sample in a study of blood T cell repertoires in COVID-19. The data were produced by immunoSEQ multiplex PCR, yet TCRdb's version contains in-frame clones alone and is incomplete. The sample yields roughly 170,000 clones, roughly 79% seen once. Sequencing was performed on peripheral blood. The receptor set was obtained from a woman aged 65 to 85 with acute or convalescent COVID-19. Both conserved end residues are part of each CDR3. The D gene is left open where the match is weak. The size of a clone is reported for some rows only, either as once, few or many, or as a class for expanded clones.

clone_size	v_call	d_call	cdr3_length	j_call	cdr3_aa	cdr3_nt
.	TRBV7-9	.	15	TRBJ2-5	CASSRALRDQETQYF	TGTGCCAGCAGCCGAGCCCTCAGGGACCAAGAGACCCAGTACTTC
once	TRBV3-1/TRBV3-2	TRBD2	15	TRBJ2-2	CASSQVAGGSGELFF	TGTGCCAGCAGCCAAGTAGCGGGAGGATCCGGGGAGCTGTTTTTT
.	TRBV5-4	.	13	TRBJ1-4	CASSPDQREKLFF	TGTGCCAGCAGCCCCGATCAGAGGGAAAAACTGTTTTTT
once	TRBV24-1	.	16	TRBJ1-5	CATSAAGQIINQPQHF	TGTGCCACCAGTGCGGCTGGACAGATTATAAATCAGCCCCAGCATTTT
.	TRBV21-1	.	15	TRBJ2-7	CASSKVTVNSYEQYF	TGTGCCAGCAGCAAAGTCACAGTGAACTCCTACGAGCAGTACTTC
.	TRBV6-5	TRBD2	14	TRBJ2-2	CASRVGTSAGELFF	TGTGCCAGCAGGGTCGGGACTAGCGCCGGGGAGCTGTTTTTT
.	TRBV19	.	15	TRBJ2-5	CASREGRFYQETQYF	TGTGCCAGTAGGGAGGGTCGCTTTTACCAAGAGACCCAGTACTTC
.	TRBV19	TRBD2	16	TRBJ2-1	CASSIRTSGRENEQFF	TGTGCCAGTAGTATTCGGACTAGCGGGAGGGAGAATGAGCAGTTCTTC
.	TRBV12-3/TRBV12-4	.	12	TRBJ2-7	CASSNRQAEQYF	TGTGCCAGCAGTAACCGACAGGCCGAGCAGTACTTC
.	TRBV7-9	TRBD1	13	TRBJ2-4	CASSIGTVDIQYF	TGTGCCAGCAGCATCGGGACAGTGGACATTCAGTACTTC
.	TRBV12-3/TRBV12-4	.	12	TRBJ1-2	CASPARSKGYTF	TGTGCCAGCCCTGCGAGGAGCAAGGGCTACACCTTC
many	TRBV7-2	.	15	TRBJ2-3	CASSLDAGGTDTQYF	TGTGCCAGCAGCTTAGACGCAGGCGGCACAGATACGCAGTATTTT
few	TRBV19	TRBD2	15	TRBJ2-5	CASTPREGLQETQYF	TGTGCCAGTACCCCCCGGGAGGGTCTACAAGAGACCCAGTACTTC
.	TRBV5-1	TRBD1	15	TRBJ1-5	CASSLGQGINQPQHF	TGCGCCAGCAGCCTGGGACAGGGAATAAATCAGCCCCAGCATTTT
few	TRBV19	TRBD2	19	TRBJ2-1	CASSFRGLAGGRSYNEQFF	TGTGCCAGTAGTTTCCGAGGACTAGCGGGAGGACGCTCCTACAATGAGCAGTTCTTC
.	TRBV5-6	.	14	TRBJ2-7	CASSLDSRSYEQYF	TGTGCCAGCAGCTTGGACAGCCGCTCCTACGAGCAGTACTTC
.	TRBV19	.	11	TRBJ1-5	CASTSNQPQHF	TGTGCCAGTACCTCCAATCAGCCCCAGCATTTT
.	TRBV5-4	TRBD2	14	TRBJ2-7	CASSFASGTYEQYF	TGTGCCAGCAGCTTTGCTAGCGGGACATACGAGCAGTACTTC
.	TRBV19	TRBD1	12	TRBJ2-3	CASRTGGDTQYF	TGTGCCAGTAGGACAGGGGGGGATACGCAGTATTTT
.	TRBV18	.	14	TRBJ1-2	CASSPPIETYGYTF	TGTGCCAGCTCACCACCGATTGAAACTTATGGCTACACCTTC
.	TRBV6-1	TRBD1	14	TRBJ1-5	CASSEDRGRQPQHF	TGTGCCAGCAGTGAAGACAGGGGGCGTCAGCCCCAGCATTTT
.	TRBV7-6	TRBD1	14	TRBJ2-1	CASSSLTGANEQFF	TGTGCCAGCAGCTCCCTGACAGGGGCAAATGAGCAGTTCTTC
.	TRBV13	.	16	TRBJ2-1	CASSLPRLGAPTEQFF	TGTGCCAGCAGCTTACCCCGACTAGGGGCCCCGACTGAGCAGTTCTTC
.	TRBV4-2	.	17	TRBJ1-6	CASSQARTATLNSPLHF	TGTGCCAGCAGCCAAGCTCGGACAGCCACTCTTAATTCACCCCTCCACTTT
.	TRBV30	TRBD2	13	TRBJ2-1	CAWSRSGRNEQFF	TGTGCCTGGAGTCGAAGCGGGAGAAATGAGCAGTTCTTC
.	TRBV5-6	TRBD2	17	TRBJ2-3	CASSSLDRLAGGYTQYF	TGTGCCAGCAGCTCCCTCGACAGACTAGCGGGAGGGTATACGCAGTATTTT
.	TRBV19	.	13	TRBJ2-5	CASSLAAGETQYF	TGTGCCAGTAGCTTGGCGGCTGGGGAGACCCAGTACTTC
few	TRBV12-3/TRBV12-4	.	13	TRBJ1-3	CASSQGSGNTIYF	TGTGCCAGCAGCCAGGGCTCTGGAAACACCATATATTTT
once	TRBV6-1	.	13	TRBJ2-2	CASSESSTGELFF	TGTGCCAGCAGTGAATCCAGCACCGGGGAGCTGTTTTTT
.	TRBV5-5	.	14	TRBJ2-2	CASSLVRETGELFF	TGTGCCAGCAGCTTGGTACGGGAAACCGGGGAGCTGTTTTTT
.	TRBV6-5	.	15	TRBJ2-7	CASSYSRGNFYEQYF	TGTGCCAGCAGTTACTCGAGAGGGAACTTCTACGAGCAGTACTTC
.	TRBV12-3/TRBV12-4	.	11	TRBJ1-2	CASSWDIGYTF	TGTGCCAGCAGTTGGGACATTGGCTACACCTTC
.	TRBV19	TRBD1	18	TRBJ1-5	CASSPQRRTGGADQPQHF	TGTGCCAGTAGTCCCCAGAGACGGACAGGGGGCGCGGATCAGCCCCAGCATTTT
.	TRBV15	.	16	TRBJ1-3	CATSRDQGSSGNTIYF	TGTGCCACCAGCAGAGATCAGGGGAGCTCTGGAAACACCATATATTTT
.	TRBV9	.	16	TRBJ2-7	CASSPYSLVQGTEQYF	TGTGCCAGCAGCCCATATAGTCTTGTACAGGGTACCGAGCAGTACTTC
.	TRBV4-1	.	18	TRBJ1-3	CASSQGQIGGYSGNTIYF	TGCGCCAGCAGCCAGGGTCAGATCGGAGGTTACTCTGGAAACACCATATATTTT
.	TRBV20-1	TRBD1	11	TRBJ1-2	CSAGDSYGYTF	TGCAGTGCTGGGGACAGCTATGGCTACACCTTC
.	TRBV7-2	TRBD1	15	TRBJ2-7	CASSVQGAWTYEQYF	TGTGCCAGCAGCGTACAGGGGGCTTGGACCTACGAGCAGTACTTC
.	TRBV2	.	12	TRBJ2-7	CASKIQGYEQYF	TGTGCCAGCAAGATACAGGGCTACGAGCAGTACTTC
.	TRBV5-1	TRBD1	13	TRBJ2-3	CASRQGNSDTQYF	TGCGCCAGCCGACAGGGGAATTCAGATACGCAGTATTTT
.	TRBV5-1	.	12	TRBJ2-2	CASSIQSGELFF	TGCGCCAGCAGCATCCAATCCGGGGAGCTGTTTTTT
few	TRBV27	.	15	TRBJ1-1	CASSWDGGDGTEAFF	TGTGCCAGCAGCTGGGACGGAGGGGATGGCACTGAAGCTTTCTTT
.	TRBV6-5	TRBD1	15	TRBJ1-2	CASSQDRDANYGYTF	TGTGCCAGCAGCCAAGACAGGGACGCTAACTATGGCTACACCTTC
.	TRBV24-1	TRBD1	15	TRBJ1-5	CATSDAGGPNQPQHF	TGTGCCACCAGTGATGCAGGGGGGCCCAATCAGCCCCAGCATTTT
few	TRBV24-1	.	13	TRBJ2-2	CATQKFDTGELFF	TGTGCCACCCAGAAATTCGACACCGGGGAGCTGTTTTTT
.	TRBV27	.	14	TRBJ2-7	CASSLARFSYEQYF	TGTGCCAGCAGTTTGGCTAGATTTTCCTACGAGCAGTACTTC
.	TRBV4-1	.	17	TRBJ2-7	CASSQDGAAQVSYEQYF	TGCGCCAGCAGCCAAGATGGGGCAGCACAAGTTTCCTACGAGCAGTACTTC
.	TRBV24-1	TRBD2	17	TRBJ2-1	CATSDTLTSGRANEQFF	TGTGCCACCAGTGATACCCTGACTAGCGGGAGGGCCAATGAGCAGTTCTTC
.	TRBV25-1	.	16	TRBJ2-7	CASSGSTGLDTIEQYF	TGTGCCAGCAGTGGGTCAACAGGGCTCGACACGATCGAGCAGTACTTC
.	TRBV5-4	.	14	TRBJ1-3	CASSLERQYNTIYF	TGTGCCAGCAGCTTGGAAAGACAGTACAACACCATATATTTT
.	TRBV18	TRBD1	14	TRBJ1-4	CASSADRVNEKLFF	TGTGCCAGCTCAGCGGACAGGGTAAATGAAAAACTGTTTTTT
.	TRBV30	.	18	TRBJ1-3	CAWSGWGAYLSLGNTIYF	TGTGCCTGGAGTGGGTGGGGAGCCTACCTTTCTCTTGGAAACACCATATATTTT
.	TRBV6-4	TRBD1	14	TRBJ1-1	CASSAQGANTEAFF	TGTGCCAGCAGCGCACAGGGGGCGAACACTGAAGCTTTCTTT
.	TRBV9	TRBD1	20	TRBJ1-5	CASSPPNRGRWVISNQPQHF	TGTGCCAGCAGCCCACCCAACAGGGGGCGATGGGTAATTAGCAATCAGCCCCAGCATTTT
.	TRBV5-1	.	16	TRBJ2-7	CASSFTRPTGPGEQYF	TGCGCCAGCAGCTTCACGCGGCCCACAGGGCCGGGAGAGCAGTACTTC
few	TRBV6-1	.	19	TRBJ2-7	CASSAIGKWDMRFSYEQYF	TGTGCCAGCAGTGCCATCGGGAAATGGGACATGAGGTTCTCCTACGAGCAGTACTTC
.	TRBV27	TRBD1	14	TRBJ1-1	CASSFRQGWTEAFF	TGTGCCAGCAGTTTCCGACAGGGTTGGACTGAAGCTTTCTTT
.	TRBV5-1	TRBD1	15	TRBJ2-3	CASSWGQDRTDTQYF	TGCGCCAGCAGCTGGGGACAGGACAGAACAGATACGCAGTATTTT
.	TRBV3-1/TRBV3-2	.	12	TRBJ2-5	CASSYSLETQYF	TGTGCCAGCAGTTACAGCTTGGAGACCCAGTACTTC
.	TRBV27	.	12	TRBJ2-3	CASSSLGDTQYF	TGTGCCAGCAGTTCCCTCGGGGATACGCAGTATTTT